The 14 T cell receptor beta chains below were found in one sample sequenced in a study of cytomegalovirus exposure and HLA in healthy donors. A multiplex PCR was run with 60 Vbeta primers and 13 Jbeta primers. Sequencing used immunoSEQ multiplex PCR; TCRdb keeps in-frame clones, though not all of them. Of about 130,000 clones listed, roughly 80% are singletons. Material for sequencing was PBMCs. Source of these receptors: a boy under 18 in good health and CMV-seronegative.

The chain carries TRBV21-1 and TRBJ1-2; TRBD1, the D gene given by the table, was not confirmed from the DNA. TRBV21-1 is shown as a pseudogene. This CDR3 region has 14 residues. The CDR3 coding sequence is TGTGCCAGCAGCAACCCGCAGAATTTCTATGGCTACACCTTC. This gives the protein CASSNPQNFYGYTF.

The chain links TRBV27 to TRBJ1-1, with TRBD1 matching over 7 bases. The CDR3 has 15 residues. Germline lookup yields CDR1 MNHEY and CDR2 SMNVEV (reference sequence). Germline trimming cut 5 bases from V and 0 bases from J; bases unmatched to any gene: 6. Here the CDR3 reads CASSGGTALNTEAFF. CDR3 coding DNA: TGTGCCAGCAGTGGCGGGACAGCCTTGAACACTGAAGCTTTCTTT.

This sequence joins TRBV7-7 and TRBJ2-1, with D possibly being TRBD2 (6 bases). The germline V gene has CDR1 SSHAT and CDR2 FNYEAQ (reference sequence). Trimming removed 5 bases at V and 5 bases at J, with 10 bases between. The CDR3 extends over 13 amino acids. The CDR3 sequence is CASSADYDNEQFF. CDR3 DNA: TGTGCCAGCAGCGCGGACTACGACAATGAGCAGTTCTTC.

The chain employs TRBV9 and TRBJ2-7; a weak D match, TRBD2 (6 bases). Trimming cost V 0 bases and J 0 bases, with 10 bases left between them. This CDR3 region has 15 residues. Looked up from germline, CDR1 is SGDLS and CDR2 is YYNGEE. CDR3: CASSVGWGVSYEQYF. Written as DNA, the CDR3 is TGTGCCAGCAGCGTAGGGTGGGGGGTCTCCTACGAGCAGTACTTC.

In its sample, this clone was seen a few times. V gene TRBV5-8 combines with J gene TRBJ2-4, with D hard to call. V lost 4 bases and J 0 bases, leaving 8 bases between the germline ends. Germline loops: CDR1 SGHTS, CDR2 YDEGEE. This CDR3 spans 14 amino acids. CDR3 in amino acids: CASSVILAKNIQYF. DNA for the CDR3: TGTGCCAGCAGCGTCATACTAGCCAAAAACATTCAGTACTTC.

The V gene is TRBV6-4, the J gene TRBJ2-3; the D gene is possibly TRBD2 (6 bases). This CDR3 has 13 residues. Germline CDR1 MRHNA, CDR2 SNTAGT. The CDR3 region is CGGGKGFTDTQYF. CDR3 DNA sequence: TGTGGTGGCGGGAAGGGTTTTACAGATACGCAGTATTTT.

The chain carries TRBV30 and TRBJ2-1, with 7 bases matching TRBD2. The CDR3 totals 15 residues. V shed 5 bases, J shed 6 bases, and the junction held 13 bases outside the gene matches. Germline-derived CDR1 and CDR2 are GTSNPN and SVGIG (reference sequence). The CDR3 bases are TGTGCCTGGGCTATCCGCCGGAGCGGGACCAATGAGCAGTTCTTC. As protein: CAWAIRRSGTNEQFF.

The genes are TRBV13 and TRBJ1-1; possible D gene TRBD1, 6 bases. Germline loops: CDR1 PRHDT, CDR2 FYEKMQ (reference sequence). This CDR3 is 14 amino acids long. V dropped 5 bases and J dropped 1 base, with 11 bases sitting between them. CDR3 bases: TGTGCCAGCAGCCTCCAGGGGACGAACACTGAAGCTTTCTTT. The encoded protein is CASSLQGTNTEAFF.

This chain links TRBV11-3 with TRBJ2-1, with TRBD1 matching over 7 bases. The length of the CDR3 is 15 residues. The V gene end was trimmed by 5 bases and the J gene end by 6 bases; junction bases not matched to a gene: 10. Germline CDR1 reads SGHNT; CDR2 reads YENEEA. The CDR3: CASSPRDRSINEQFF. The DNA for the CDR3 is TGTGCCAGCAGCCCCCGGGACAGAAGTATCAATGAGCAGTTCTTC. The whole variable domain, remainder taken from reference TRBV11-3 and TRBJ2-1, is EAGVVQSPRYKIIEKKQPVAFWCNPISGHNTLYWYLQNLGQGPELLIRYENEEAVDDSQLPKDRFSAERLKGVDSTLKIQPAELGDSAVYLCASSPRDRSINEQFFGPGTRLTVL.

This clone was picked up a small number of times. V is TRBV30 and J is TRBJ1-5; 7 nucleotides line up with TRBD1. The junction had 3 bases not matched to a gene; V was cut back by 0 bases and J by 4 bases. Germline assignment: CDR1 GTSNPN and CDR2 SVGIG (reference sequence). The CDR3 length is 14 residues. The CDR3 sequence: CAWSVGTANQPQHF. The CDR3 DNA is TGTGCCTGGAGTGTTGGGACAGCAAATCAGCCCCAGCATTTT. The variable domain in full, with the rest retrieved from reference TRBV30 and TRBJ1-5, is SQTIHQWPATLVQPVGSPLSLECTVEGTSNPNLYWYRQAAGRGLQLLFYSVGIGQISSEVPQNLSASRPQDRQFILSSKKLLLSDSGFYLCAWSVGTANQPQHFGDGTRLSIL.

The rearrangement links TRBV6-6 to TRBJ2-3; 8 nucleotides line up with TRBD1. After removal of 5 bases from V and 0 bases from J, the junction contained 4 bases not matched to a gene. Germline V lookup: CDR1 MNHNY, CDR2 SVGAGI (reference sequence). CDR3 length: 15 residues. The CDR3 protein is CASSTGTGSTDTQYF. Written as DNA, the CDR3 is TGTGCCAGCAGTACTGGGACAGGTAGCACAGATACGCAGTATTTT.

The V and J genes are TRBV4-3 and TRBJ1-5; 8 bases fit TRBD1. This CDR3 has 17 residues. Trimming at V came to 0 bases and at J to 1 base, leaving 5 bases not matched to a gene. From germline, CDR1 is LGHNA and CDR2 YSLEER. The CDR3 loop is CASSQDPQGASNQPQHF. Written as DNA, the CDR3 is TGCGCCAGCAGCCAAGACCCCCAGGGGGCGAGCAATCAGCCCCAGCATTTT.

The chain uses TRBV5-1 and TRBJ1-2; 7 nucleotides align to TRBD1. Per germline, CDR1 SGHRS and CDR2 YFSETQ. The CDR3 spans 14 residues. J lost 4 bases, V lost 4 bases, and 7 bases had no gene match. CDR3 in amino acids: CASSPLTGFYGYTF. The CDR3 bases are TGCGCCAGCAGCCCACTGACAGGGTTCTATGGCTACACCTTC.

The chain employs TRBV5-6 and TRBJ2-7, with D possibly being TRBD1 (6 bases). Looked up from germline, CDR1 is SGHDT and CDR2 is YYEEEE. CDR3 size: 13 residues. The germline V and J ends were trimmed by 2 bases and 6 bases, with 12 bases remaining between them. The CDR3 loop is CASSLGGHGEQYF. DNA for the CDR3: TGTGCCAGCAGCTTAGGGGGACATGGCGAGCAGTACTTC.